This entry features one T cell receptor (beta chain) sequence. Its antigen remains unidentified. Assay: immunoSEQ multiplex PCR; the TCRdb copy retains only in-frame clones and omits some. The repertoire consists of some 110,000 clones, with about 87% occurring once and the leading ten covering about 2%. These data originate in a study of cytomegalovirus exposure and HLA in healthy donors. The overall study: The use of the same platform for the roughly 120 validation repertoires and the 650 to 850 first-cohort repertoires was reported by a later analysis. Points from the study as a whole: The listing of some 170 TCR beta chains classed them as cytomegalovirus-associated. Rarity characterized most TCR sequences, yet some public TCRs appeared in many donors. In vitro testing confirmed three CMV-associated chains as specific for CMV antigens.

Germline V gene lookup returns CDR1 LGHNA and CDR2 YSLEER. Trimming pared 0 bases from V and 7 bases from J, leaving 13 bases between. The length of the CDR3 is 16 residues. The rearrangement links TRBV4-3 to TRBJ1-6; TRBD1 might be the D (5 bases). Sequenced input: PBMCs. The clonotype was recovered from a woman younger than 35 in good health and CMV-seropositive. The CDR3 nucleotides read TGCGCCAGCAGCCAAGACCCGACGCGGACAAATTCACCCCTCCACTTT. Its protein product is CASSQDPTRTNSPLHF.